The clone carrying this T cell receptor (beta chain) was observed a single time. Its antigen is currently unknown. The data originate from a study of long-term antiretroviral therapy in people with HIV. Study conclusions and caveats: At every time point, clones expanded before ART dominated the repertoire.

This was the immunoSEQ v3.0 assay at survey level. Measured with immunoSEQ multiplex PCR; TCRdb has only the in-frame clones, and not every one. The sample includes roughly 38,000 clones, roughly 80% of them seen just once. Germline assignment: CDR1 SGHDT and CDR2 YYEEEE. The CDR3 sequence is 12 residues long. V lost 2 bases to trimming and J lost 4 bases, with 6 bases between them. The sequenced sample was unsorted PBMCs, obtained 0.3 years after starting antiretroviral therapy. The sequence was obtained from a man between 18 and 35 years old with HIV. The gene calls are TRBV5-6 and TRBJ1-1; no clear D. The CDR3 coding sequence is TGTGCCAGCAGCTTCCAGACCACTGAAGCTTTCTTT. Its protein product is CASSFQTTEAFF.